The present entry profiles one TCR beta chain with its context. Germline lookup yields CDR1 KGHSH and CDR2 LQKENI. V shed 3 bases and J shed 3 bases, with 12 bases lying between them. CDR3 length: 15 amino acids. The sample belongs to a study of T cell changes during pregnancy in multiple sclerosis. TCRdb's table, derived via immunoSEQ multiplex PCR, lists solely in-frame clones and lacks some. The sample contains 40,000 to 45,000 clones, about 89% of which appear only once. This receptor was obtained from a female donor with multiple sclerosis, enrolled in a pregnancy study. The source material was CD4+ T cells from peripheral blood mononuclear cells, sampled in the first trimester of pregnancy. The chain combines TRBV18 with TRBJ1-5; D unresolved. The CDR3 loop is CASSPSGSFNQPQHF. As DNA, the CDR3 is TGTGCCAGCTCACCCTCAGGCAGTTTCAATCAGCCCCAGCATTTT.